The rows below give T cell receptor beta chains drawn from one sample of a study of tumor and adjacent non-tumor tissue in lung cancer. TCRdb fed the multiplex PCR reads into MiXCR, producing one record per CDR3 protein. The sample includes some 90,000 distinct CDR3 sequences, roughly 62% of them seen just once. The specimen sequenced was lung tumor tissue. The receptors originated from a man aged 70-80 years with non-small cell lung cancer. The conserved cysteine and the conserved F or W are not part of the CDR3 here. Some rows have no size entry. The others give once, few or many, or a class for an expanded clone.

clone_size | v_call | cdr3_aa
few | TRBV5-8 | ASNVGERTGGNEQF
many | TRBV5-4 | ASSPPGDRGFNEQF
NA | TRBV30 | AWNRGPTTGELY
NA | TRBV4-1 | VSSQDPGQGDYEQY
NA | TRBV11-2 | ASSLERRTSTDKQY
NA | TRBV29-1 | CVEPEGLDTQY
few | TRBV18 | ASSPYVETQY
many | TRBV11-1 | ASSLVHQGLSREQY
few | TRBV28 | ASSSGLGGNTIY
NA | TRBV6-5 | ASTQASSMNSPLH
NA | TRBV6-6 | ASSRGHGSSQY
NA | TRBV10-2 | ASSPTKDYGYT
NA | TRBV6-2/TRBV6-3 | ASSNFGQNHNGQF
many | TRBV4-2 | ASRPRWDTGELF
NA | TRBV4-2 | SSSRRQGDGNTMY
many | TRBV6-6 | ASSYDSGANVLT
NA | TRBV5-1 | AGSLGTGNSPLH
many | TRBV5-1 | ASSLDLAVAGEQF
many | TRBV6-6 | ASSPEKSRTDTQY
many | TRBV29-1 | SVTTAGNYGYT
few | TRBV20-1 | SASSPGQGTLSRTQY
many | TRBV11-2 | ASSFELRTDTQY
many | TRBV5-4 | ASRPGTGARGWTDTQY
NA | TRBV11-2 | ASSADTYYGYA
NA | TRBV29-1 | SMLQVVGYEQY
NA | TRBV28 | ASSLDRVHRYGYT
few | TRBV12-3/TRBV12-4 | ASRSTQEAKKLF
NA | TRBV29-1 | SDLTGKFLQETQY
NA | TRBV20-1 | SARGLRRGKKEQF
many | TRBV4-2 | ASSRGLQETQY
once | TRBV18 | TSSPPPGGQRGETQY
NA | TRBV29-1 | SVESPADTRY
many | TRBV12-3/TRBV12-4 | ASSSRGRSETQY
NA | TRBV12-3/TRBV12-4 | ASSFDGLNTEAF
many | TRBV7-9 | ASSLGQGTQY
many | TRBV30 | AWVRLNEQF
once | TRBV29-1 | SVGLIGNTGAF
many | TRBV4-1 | ASSQEGAGGRPHEQF
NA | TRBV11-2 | ASSQGFRTGTPGLKNIQY
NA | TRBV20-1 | SARDQAAGRTEHF
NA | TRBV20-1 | GVRPPSGRALEQY
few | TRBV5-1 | ASSLGAGTGTYNEQF
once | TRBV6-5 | ATRDRGKVVSKNIQY
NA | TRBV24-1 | DTSGQGSSYEQY
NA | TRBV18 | ASSRNTGELF
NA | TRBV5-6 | ASGHTLGQGIPGYT
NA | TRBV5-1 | ASSLNTGELL
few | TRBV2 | ASNEGQNNQPQH
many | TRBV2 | ASTPFYNEQF